This is a list of T cell receptor beta chains from one sample in a study of shared clonotypes between healthy human individuals. This table comes from immunoSEQ multiplex PCR, and its TCRdb copy is limited to in-frame clones, with some not included. The table has roughly 2,500,000 clones, 93% seen once; the top ten hold around 0.4%. Material: naive CD4+ T cells from PBMCs. Receptors originate from a man aged 18 to 29 in good health. Some clones in this sample may be carry-over from other donors' samples. CDR3s include the opening cysteine and the closing phenylalanine or tryptophan. Fields, in order: V gene, J gene, D gene, clone size, CDR3 protein, CDR3 DNA. D genes are given only for firm matches. Expanded clones are given a class, and other clones once, few, many or no size at all.

v_gene: TRBV27; j_gene: TRBJ2-3; d_gene: TRBD2; abundance: -; CDR3aa: CASSIGTSAGQDTQYF; CDR3nt: TGTGCCAGCAGTATAGGGACTAGCGCGGGCCAAGATACGCAGTATTTT
v_gene: TRBV29-1; j_gene: TRBJ1-1; d_gene: TRBD1; abundance: once; CDR3aa: CSVSDRVGTEAFF; CDR3nt: TGCAGCGTTTCAGACAGGGTGGGGACTGAAGCTTTCTTT
v_gene: TRBV2; j_gene: TRBJ2-3; d_gene: TRBD2; abundance: -; CDR3aa: CASSRSTSGSTDTQYF; CDR3nt: TGTGCCAGCAGCCGCTCCACTAGCGGGAGTACAGATACGCAGTATTTT
v_gene: TRBV15; j_gene: TRBJ1-6; d_gene: TRBD1; abundance: -; CDR3aa: CATSSRDRVSPLHF; CDR3nt: TGTGCCACCAGCAGCCGGGACAGGGTATCACCCCTCCACTTT
v_gene: TRBV5-1; j_gene: TRBJ2-5; d_gene: -; abundance: -; CDR3aa: CASSFEGHETQYF; CDR3nt: TGCGCCAGCAGCTTCGAAGGGCACGAGACCCAGTACTTC
v_gene: TRBV9; j_gene: TRBJ2-5; d_gene: TRBD2; abundance: once; CDR3aa: CASSGPGGGETQYF; CDR3nt: TGTGCCAGCAGCGGGCCCGGCGGGGGAGAGACCCAGTACTTC
v_gene: TRBV7-9; j_gene: TRBJ2-2; d_gene: TRBD1; abundance: -; CDR3aa: CASSSNRGPGELFF; CDR3nt: TGTGCCAGCAGTTCAAACAGGGGCCCCGGGGAGCTGTTTTTT
v_gene: TRBV15; j_gene: TRBJ2-4; d_gene: -; abundance: -; CDR3aa: CATSRQPGTPAKNIQYF; CDR3nt: TGTGCCACCAGCAGGCAGCCCGGGACACCAGCCAAAAACATTCAGTACTTC
v_gene: TRBV28; j_gene: TRBJ1-1; d_gene: TRBD1; abundance: -; CDR3aa: CASSSSGTGRTEAFF; CDR3nt: TGTGCCAGCAGTTCCTCCGGGACAGGGAGAACTGAAGCTTTCTTT
v_gene: TRBV5-6; j_gene: TRBJ2-1; d_gene: TRBD1; abundance: -; CDR3aa: CASGGTGYDEQFF; CDR3nt: TGTGCCAGCGGCGGGACAGGGTATGATGAGCAGTTCTTC
v_gene: TRBV5-1; j_gene: TRBJ2-5; d_gene: TRBD2; abundance: -; CDR3aa: CASGGREGRETQYF; CDR3nt: TGCGCCAGCGGCGGGCGGGAGGGCAGAGAGACCCAGTACTTC
v_gene: TRBV28; j_gene: TRBJ1-2; d_gene: -; abundance: -; CDR3aa: CASTEQANYGYTF; CDR3nt: TGTGCCAGCACGGAACAGGCTAACTATGGCTACACCTTC
v_gene: TRBV27; j_gene: TRBJ2-7; d_gene: TRBD2; abundance: -; CDR3aa: CASSSLGGSRYEQYF; CDR3nt: TGTGCCAGCAGTTCCCTGGGCGGGAGTCGCTACGAGCAGTACTTC
v_gene: TRBV9; j_gene: TRBJ2-3; d_gene: TRBD2; abundance: -; CDR3aa: CASSVVAQRDPPDTQYF; CDR3nt: TGTGCCAGCAGCGTAGTAGCCCAGCGGGATCCACCAGATACGCAGTATTTT
v_gene: TRBV5-3; j_gene: TRBJ2-1; d_gene: TRBD2; abundance: -; CDR3aa: CARSLGLAGGGHNEQFF; CDR3nt: TGTGCCAGAAGCTTGGGGTTAGCGGGAGGAGGGCACAATGAGCAGTTCTTC
v_gene: TRBV5-4; j_gene: TRBJ2-2; d_gene: TRBD2; abundance: once; CDR3aa: CASSPAGRDTGELFF; CDR3nt: TGTGCCAGCAGTCCTGCAGGGAGGGACACCGGGGAGCTGTTTTTT
v_gene: TRBV10-2; j_gene: TRBJ1-2; d_gene: TRBD1; abundance: -; CDR3aa: CASRDSPNYGYTF; CDR3nt: TGCGCCAGTAGGGACAGCCCTAACTATGGCTACACCTTC
v_gene: TRBV2; j_gene: TRBJ1-5; d_gene: -; abundance: few; CDR3aa: CASSEGGVGQPQHF; CDR3nt: TGTGCCAGCAGTGAAGGTGGGGTAGGACAGCCCCAGCATTTT
v_gene: TRBV6-5; j_gene: TRBJ2-7; d_gene: -; abundance: -; CDR3aa: CASSGRGYEQYF; CDR3nt: TGTGCCAGTTCCGGCCGGGGGTACGAGCAGTACTTC
v_gene: TRBV2; j_gene: TRBJ1-1; d_gene: -; abundance: -; CDR3aa: CASSEFLANTEAFF; CDR3nt: TGTGCCAGCAGTGAATTCCTGGCGAACACTGAAGCTTTCTTT
v_gene: TRBV4-2; j_gene: TRBJ1-5; d_gene: -; abundance: few; CDR3aa: CASSRYLTGGGSNQPQHF; CDR3nt: TGTGCCAGCAGCCGTTACCTCACCGGGGGCGGTAGCAATCAGCCCCAGCATTTT
v_gene: TRBV10-3; j_gene: TRBJ2-3; d_gene: -; abundance: -; CDR3aa: CAIQGPNTDTQYF; CDR3nt: TGTGCCATCCAGGGCCCCAACACAGATACGCAGTATTTT